This T cell receptor beta chain derives from a study of cytomegalovirus exposure and HLA in healthy donors. Turning to the study itself: The 130 or so validation repertoires, a later analysis reported, used the same platform as the roughly 660 repertoires from the first cohort. Regarding the study as a whole: The classifier, whose performance was assessed in both the original and validation cohorts, reportedly diagnosed cytomegalovirus status with high specificity and sensitivity.

Remarks on this clone: Its target is not known.

Method: immunoSEQ multiplex PCR; TCRdb's copy keeps in-frame clones and lacks some. The profile shows approximately 150,000 clones, 85% to 90% of them singletons. Trimming shortened V by 4 bases and J by 8 bases, and 17 bases separated the two germline ends. The CDR3 consists of 15 residues. Germline V lookup: CDR1 MNHNS, CDR2 SASEGT. From the roughly 120-subject validation cohort, which was separate from the roughly 710-subject first cohort, the donors were drawn. The clonotype originates from a woman aged 18-29 years in good health and CMV-seropositive. This rearrangement joins TRBV6-1 to TRBJ1-4, with D possibly being TRBD1 (6 bases). The sequenced sample was PBMCs. CDR3 nucleotide sequence: TGTGCCAGCAGTGGACTGACAGGAATCGGGGAAAAACTGTTTTTT. Protein sequence: CASSGLTGIGEKLFF.